These 11 T cell receptor beta chains originate from one sample sequenced in a study of OX40 agonist ivuxolimab in advanced cancers. The repertoire was sequenced with immunoSEQ multiplex PCR; TCRdb's copy has only in-frame clones and lacks some. The sample lists tens of thousands of clones; 90% to 95% were seen once. The sequencing here drew on CD4+ or CD8+ T cells sorted from blood, taken in a trial of the OX40 agonist ivuxolimab. The origin of the receptors is an adult with an advanced solid tumor such as melanoma, head and neck, liver or kidney cancer.

The chain couples TRBV10-2 to TRBJ1-2; no clear D. V lost 0 bases to trimming and J lost 4 bases, with 9 bases between them. Germline CDR1 reads WSHSY; CDR2 reads SAAADI. The CDR3 runs to 14 residues. CDR3 sequence: CASSESGSSYGYTF. The CDR3 DNA reads as TGCGCCAGCAGTGAGTCCGGCAGTAGCTATGGCTACACCTTC.

The chain uses TRBV4-2 and TRBJ2-5, with 10 bases lining up with TRBD2. The V segment lost 0 bases and the J segment 4 bases; nucleotides outside the gene matches: 14. The CDR3 length is 19 residues. Germline V gene data show CDR1 as LGHNA and CDR2 as YNFKEQ. The CDR3 nucleotides are TGTGCCAGCAGCCAAGATCAATATAGCCTAGCGGGAGAGGCAGAGACCCAGTACTTC. This sequence encodes CASSQDQYSLAGEAETQYF.

The chain combines TRBV7-9 with TRBJ2-7; D gene ambiguous. Deletions cut 1 base from V and 0 bases from J, with 7 bases between. In germline, CDR1 is SEHNR, CDR2 FQNEAQ (reference sequence). The CDR3 has 14 amino acids. The CDR3 DNA is TGTGCCAGCAGCTTAGTGGAGCGCTCCTACGAGCAGTACTTC. Its translation is CASSLVERSYEQYF.

The chain uses TRBV13 and TRBJ2-7, with 11 bases lining up with TRBD2. Germline loops: CDR1 PRHDT, CDR2 FYEKMQ (reference sequence). Trimming removed 4 bases from V and 4 bases from J; junction bases left unmatched: 6. The CDR3 consists of 15 residues. The CDR3 DNA reads TGTGCCAGCAGCTCTTTAGCGGGAGGGTTTTACGAGCAGTACTTC. Translating gives CASSSLAGGFYEQYF.

This chain joins TRBV7-9 and TRBJ2-7, with D possibly TRBD2 on 5 matching bases. From germline, CDR1 is SEHNR and CDR2 FQNEAQ (reference sequence). The V gene lost 4 bases and the J gene lost 0 bases, with 13 bases spanning the gap. The CDR3 is made up of 15 amino acids. For the CDR3, the DNA is TGTGCCAGCAGCTCCTTGGACTCGAGCTCCTACGAGCAGTACTTC. It encodes CASSSLDSSSYEQYF.

This clone was counted a few times. The chain combines TRBV7-2 with TRBJ1-3, with 10 bases fitting TRBD1. The V segment lost 0 bases and the J segment 8 bases; nucleotides outside the gene matches: 4. The V gene's germline CDR1 is SGHTA and CDR2 FQGNSA. The CDR3 length is 15 residues. In DNA, the CDR3 is TGTGCCAGCAGCTTAGCAGACAGGGGGCTGGACACCATATATTTT. It is translated as CASSLADRGLDTIYF.

The chain carries TRBV29-1 and TRBJ2-1, with a possible D match to TRBD1 (5 bases). Trimming cost V 5 bases and J 7 bases, with 15 bases left between them. The germline V gene encodes CDR1 SQVTM and CDR2 ANQGSEA. There are 13 residues in the CDR3. CDR3 nucleotide sequence: TGCAGCGTTCGCCTACAGGTACAAAATGAGCAGTTCTTC. This translates into CSVRLQVQNEQFF.

V gene TRBV9 combines with J gene TRBJ2-1, with D possibly matching TRBD2 (6 bases). Germline CDR1 reads SGDLS; CDR2 reads YYNGEE. The CDR3 is 14 residues long. V lost 3 bases to trimming and J lost 3 bases, with 10 bases between them. The CDR3 spells CASSAGLDYNEQFF. The CDR3 DNA reads as TGTGCCAGCAGCGCGGGACTTGACTACAATGAGCAGTTCTTC.

The CDR3: CASSPGTGGYEQYF. CDR3 sequence (DNA): TGTGCCAGTAGTCCTGGGACAGGGGGCTACGAGCAGTACTTC. The V gene is TRBV19, the J gene TRBJ2-7; 11 bases map to TRBD1. In germline, CDR1 is LNHDA, CDR2 SQIVND (reference sequence). The J segment lost 3 bases and the V segment lost 5 bases, leaving 3 bases of the junction unmatched. The CDR3 is 14 amino acids.

This clone appeared a few times. This sequence joins TRBV7-7 and TRBJ2-3; 7 nucleotides agree with TRBD2. Germline V gene sequence: CDR1 SSHAT, CDR2 FNYEAQ (reference sequence). This CDR3 is 13 amino acids long. V shed 8 bases and J 7 bases; nucleotides not matched to a gene: 9. CDR3: CASAGALTHTQYF. CDR3 DNA: TGTGCCAGCGCGGGAGCGTTAACGCATACGCAGTATTTT.

V is TRBV19 and J is TRBJ2-1; 7 nucleotides line up with TRBD2. The germline gives CDR1 LNHDA, CDR2 SQIVND (reference sequence). J was trimmed by 2 bases and V by 6 bases; bases with no gene match: 4. The CDR3 has 14 amino acids. This chain's CDR3 is CASSLSGTYNEQFF. CDR3 DNA: TGTGCCAGTAGCCTGAGCGGGACCTACAATGAGCAGTTCTTC. Using reference TRBV19 and TRBJ2-1 for the parts outside the CDR3, the full variable domain is DGGITQSPKYLFRKEGQNVTLSCEQNLNHDAMYWYRQDPGQGLRLIYYSQIVNDFQKGDIAEGYSVSREKKESFPLTVTSAQKNPTAFYLCASSLSGTYNEQFFGPGTRLTVL.